This T cell receptor beta chain stems from a study of blood T cell repertoires in COVID-19. Looking at the study overall: Donors in the United States, Italy and Spain gave samples during acute or convalescent COVID-19.

In the authors' methods: Estimates of nucleated cell counts were drawn from the amplification of reference gene primers. Assay used: immunoSEQ multiplex PCR; TCRdb lists only in-frame clones, some missing. That table furnishes V, J and clone size, whereas the DNA furnished D and trimming. In the table there are roughly 330,000 clones, more than 75% of which are singletons. The sequenced material came from peripheral blood. The sequence was obtained from a woman aged 45-65 years with active or convalescent COVID-19.

CDR3 region: CASSFGTDRATPLHF. The CDR3 DNA reads as TGTGCCAGCAGTTTCGGAACCGACAGGGCTACACCCCTCCACTTT. V gene TRBV27 combines with J gene TRBJ1-6, with 7 bases matching TRBD1. The CDR3 has 15 residues. Germline V gene lookup returns CDR1 MNHEY and CDR2 SMNVEV (reference sequence). V shed 3 bases, J shed 11 bases, and the junction held 10 bases outside the gene matches.